This T cell receptor beta chain derives from a study of human T cells and chemical hapten exposure. Deletions cut 5 bases from V and 7 bases from J, with 12 bases between. CDR3 length equals 12 residues. Germline loops: CDR1 SGHVS, CDR2 FNYEAQ. The time point denotes: patch test 2, 6 weeks after DPC sensitization. Indicated treatment: therapeutic diphenylcyclopropenone sensitization with weekly scalp DPC. Non-pregnant alopecia patients aged 18 to 70, suitable for DPC therapy. Under the authors' procedure: TCR counts had a median of about 100,000 per sample and spanned roughly 20,000 to 750,000. Each CDR3 protein gets one entry after TCRdb re-called the RACE reads with MiXCR. For this entry, the V and J calls and clone size follow TCRdb and not the study's own pipeline. The sample holds around 75,000 distinct CDR3 sequences, about 9.4% seen once.

The material sequenced was whole blood, taken in connection with sensitization to the hapten diphenylcyclopropenone (DPC). This receptor was obtained from a woman between 50 and 59 years old with alopecia areata. Some clones in this sample may be carry-over from other donors' samples. The genes are TRBV7-6 and TRBJ2-7; D is perhaps TRBD2 (5 bases). CDR3 in amino acids: CASSQLTREQYF. In DNA, the CDR3 is TGTGCCAGCAGCCAACTAACTAGGGAGCAGTACTTC.